These T cell receptor beta chains were read from a single sample in a study of blood T cell repertoires in COVID-19. Measured with immunoSEQ multiplex PCR; TCRdb has only the in-frame clones, and not every one. The sample lists hundreds of thousands of clones, more than 85% seen once, with approximately 1% in the top ten. The sample was PBMCs or T cells enriched from blood (not recorded which). The source of these receptors is a woman under 40 who had recovered from COVID-19. Both conserved end residues are part of each CDR3. Fields, in order: V gene, D gene, CDR3 length, J gene, CDR3 protein, CDR3 DNA. The D gene is left open where the match is weak.

TRBV19	-	13	TRBJ1-5	CASSYRGNQPQHF	TGTGCCAGTAGTTACAGGGGCAATCAGCCCCAGCATTTT
TRBV7-2	-	14	TRBJ2-2	CASSLMGDHGELFF	TGTGCCAGCAGCTTAATGGGCGATCACGGGGAGCTGTTTTTT
TRBV18	TRBD1	14	TRBJ1-4	CASSRTGGGEKLFF	TGTGCCAGCTCAAGGACAGGGGGCGGTGAAAAACTGTTTTTT
TRBV5-5	TRBD1	16	TRBJ2-2	CASRVGQGMNTGELFF	TGTGCCAGCAGGGTGGGACAGGGTATGAACACCGGGGAGCTGTTTTTT
TRBV19	TRBD1	18	TRBJ1-2	CASSIDRDRDYPQYGYTF	TGTGCCAGTAGTATCGATCGGGACAGGGACTATCCTCAGTATGGCTACACCTTC
TRBV28	-	14	TRBJ1-1	CASRSLPTGTEAFF	TGTGCCAGCAGATCCCTTCCAACGGGGACTGAAGCTTTCTTT
TRBV18	-	13	TRBJ1-1	CASSPPDSRGAFF	TGTGCCAGCTCACCACCGGACTCGCGGGGAGCTTTCTTT
TRBV11-2	TRBD2	17	TRBJ2-3	CASSLWRAGGHTDTQYF	TGTGCCAGCAGCTTATGGAGAGCGGGGGGGCACACAGATACGCAGTATTTT
TRBV3-1/TRBV3-2	-	15	TRBJ1-2	CASSQASASGYGYTF	TGTGCCAGCAGCCAAGCCTCGGCTAGTGGCTATGGCTACACCTTC
TRBV7-9	TRBD1	17	TRBJ1-2	CASSQGTGGQANYGYTF	TGTGCCAGCAGCCAAGGGACAGGGGGCCAAGCTAACTATGGCTACACCTTC
TRBV5-4	-	15	TRBJ1-4	CASSPDRNFNEKLFF	TGTGCCAGCAGTCCAGACAGGAATTTTAATGAAAAACTGTTTTTT
TRBV5-1	-	13	TRBJ1-1	CASSVTSNTEAFF	TGCGCCAGCAGCGTTACATCGAACACTGAAGCTTTCTTT
TRBV14	-	14	TRBJ2-7	CASSLTALHYEQYF	TGTGCCAGCAGCCTGACAGCTTTGCACTACGAGCAGTACTTC